This is a list of T cell receptor beta chains from one sample in a study of identifying expanded T cells in peripheral blood. Data came from immunoSEQ multiplex PCR; TCRdb stores just in-frame clones and leaves some out. The sample contains tens of thousands of clones, roughly 90% of which appear only once. Sequences were obtained from blood. The receptors stem from a person aged 18 to 70 in good health. Both conserved end residues are part of each CDR3. A D gene is named only where the DNA matches it firmly. The size of a clone is reported for some rows only, either as once, few or many, or as a class for expanded clones.

len: 14; j_gene: TRBJ2-3; v_gene: TRBV7-2; abundance: NA; d_gene: TRBD2; CDR3aa: CASSVGTTTDTQYF; CDR3nt: TGTGCCAGCTCCGTCGGGACTACCACAGATACGCAGTATTTT
len: 14; j_gene: TRBJ2-5; v_gene: TRBV5-5; abundance: NA; d_gene: NA; CDR3aa: CASSLPRGPETQYF; CDR3nt: TGTGCCAGCAGCTTGCCACGAGGGCCAGAGACCCAGTACTTC
len: 15; j_gene: TRBJ2-1; v_gene: TRBV7-3; abundance: NA; d_gene: TRBD2; CDR3aa: CASSLAGGIYNEQFF; CDR3nt: TGTGCCAGCAGCTTAGCGGGAGGGATATACAATGAGCAGTTCTTC
len: 13; j_gene: TRBJ1-5; v_gene: TRBV6-5; abundance: NA; d_gene: NA; CDR3aa: CASNVGFGQPQHF; CDR3nt: TGTGCCAGCAACGTGGGGTTCGGTCAGCCCCAGCATTTT
len: 15; j_gene: TRBJ1-2; v_gene: TRBV19; abundance: NA; d_gene: TRBD1; CDR3aa: CASRHQTGASYGYTF; CDR3nt: TGTGCCAGTAGGCACCAGACAGGGGCCAGCTATGGCTACACCTTC
len: 19; j_gene: TRBJ1-4; v_gene: TRBV27; abundance: once; d_gene: TRBD1; CDR3aa: CASSLSRGQGTVTNEKLFF; CDR3nt: TGTGCCAGCAGTTTATCGAGGGGACAGGGTACGGTTACTAATGAAAAACTGTTTTTT
len: 14; j_gene: TRBJ1-2; v_gene: TRBV4-1; abundance: NA; d_gene: TRBD1; CDR3aa: CASSPGQANGGYTF; CDR3nt: TGCGCCAGCAGCCCGGGACAGGCGAATGGTGGCTACACCTTC
len: 20; j_gene: TRBJ2-1; v_gene: TRBV21-1; abundance: NA; d_gene: NA; CDR3aa: CVARSDLWLAFSICYNEQFF; CDR3nt: TGTGTAGCCCGTTCTGATTTGTGGCTAGCTTTTTCGATTTGCTACAATGAGCAGTTCTTC
len: 14; j_gene: TRBJ1-3; v_gene: TRBV6-5; abundance: NA; d_gene: TRBD1; CDR3aa: CASSRSGGGNTIYF; CDR3nt: TGTGCCAGCAGTCGTTCAGGGGGCGGAAACACCATATATTTT
len: 15; j_gene: TRBJ1-5; v_gene: TRBV9; abundance: NA; d_gene: NA; CDR3aa: CASSVDGSGGQPQHF; CDR3nt: TGTGCCAGCAGCGTAGACGGAAGCGGCGGGCAGCCCCAGCATTTT
len: 14; j_gene: TRBJ2-3; v_gene: TRBV6-1; abundance: NA; d_gene: TRBD2; CDR3aa: CASQIWTSGDTQYF; CDR3nt: TGTGCCAGCCAGATCTGGACTAGTGGAGATACGCAGTATTTT